This record concerns one T cell receptor (beta chain) sequence. Its target is not known. One end of the junction varies from germline; a read error may be responsible. TCRbeta libraries were built with three rounds of nested PCR, modified from ARM-PCR. TCRdb re-analysed the multiplex PCR reads in MiXCR, keeping a single row per CDR3 protein. The data show more than 70,000 distinct CDR3 sequences, with around two thirds seen just once and roughly 15% held by the top ten. The template was RNA from unsorted bulk tissue. Germline V CDR1 and CDR2: MGHRA, YSYEKL. This CDR3 is 17 amino acids long. The sample belongs to a study of tumor and adjacent non-tumor tissue in lung cancer. Whole-study findings and limits: Normal lung showed higher cumulative top 100 clone frequency than tumor.

The sample was lung tumor tissue. The rearrangement links TRBV4-1 to TRBJ2-2; 7 bases agree with TRBD1. This clonotype was sampled from a man in his 70s with non-small cell lung cancer. CDR3 nucleotide sequence: TGCGCCAGCAACCAAGTCGGTATAGGGGGCTTCACCGGGGAGCTGTTGTTT. Protein sequence: CASNQVGIGGFTGELLF.